A selection of T cell receptor beta chains follows, all from one sample in a study of T-cell reconstitution after alpha-beta-depleted transplantation in children. TCRdb fed the PCR reads into MiXCR, producing one record per CDR3 protein. The sample contains about 290,000 distinct CDR3 sequences, almost 8% of which appear only once. The material sequenced was peripheral blood, taken 360 days after TCRalphabeta/CD19-depleted stem cell transplant. The receptors come from a female patient aged 2-9 years who had a stem cell transplant for Fanconi anemia, so the T cells may come from the graft donor. The CDR3 runs from the conserved cysteine through the conserved F or W. Fields, in order: CDR3 protein, CDR3 DNA, D gene, V gene, J gene, CDR3 length, clone size. The D gene is left open where the match is weak. Rows give clone size only sometimes, using once, few, many, or a class for an expanded clone.

CASSQTTVYNEQFF,TGTGCCAGCAGCCAAACGACGGTATACAATGAGCAGTTCTTC,.,TRBV16,TRBJ2-1,14,many
CASSLNAVNTEAFF,TGCGCCAGCAGCTTGAACGCAGTGAACACTGAAGCTTTCTTT,.,TRBV5-1,TRBJ1-1,14,many
CASSLSQSNEKLFF,TGTGCCAGCAGCTTGTCGCAGTCAAATGAAAAACTGTTTTTT,.,TRBV7-9,TRBJ1-4,14,.
CAISESLTEYGYTF,TGTGCCATCAGTGAATCTTTAACAGAGTATGGCTACACCTTC,.,TRBV10-3,TRBJ1-2,14,few
CATSDRTVAYGYTF,TGTGCCACCAGTGATCGGACAGTAGCCTATGGCTACACCTTC,.,TRBV24-1,TRBJ1-2,14,many
CASSRTSGFSDEQYF,TGTGCCAGCAGCCGGACTAGCGGTTTTAGTGACGAGCAGTACTTC,TRBD2,TRBV7-2,TRBJ2-7,15,many
CASSKLAGSEQFF,TGTGCCAGCAGCAAACTAGCGGGGAGCGAGCAGTTCTTC,TRBD2,TRBV5-4,TRBJ2-1,13,many
CASSQKPLAGAYEQYF,TGTGCCAGCAGCCAAAAGCCTCTAGCGGGAGCCTACGAGCAGTACTTC,TRBD2,TRBV14,TRBJ2-7,16,.
CASDGQGYEQYF,TGTGCCAGCGACGGACAGGGCTACGAGCAGTACTTC,TRBD1,TRBV6-2/TRBV6-3,TRBJ2-7,12,many
CASSLKRGGLYEQYF,TGTGCCAGCAGTTTGAAAAGGGGGGGCCTGTACGAGCAGTACTTC,.,TRBV12-3/TRBV12-4,TRBJ2-7,15,many
CASSSGTGGSYEQYF,TGTGCCAGCAGCTCAGGCACAGGGGGTTCTTACGAGCAGTACTTC,TRBD1,TRBV7-9,TRBJ2-7,15,many
CASSDGTRDLYEQFF,TGTGCCAGCAGTGACGGGACTAGGGATTTGTATGAGCAGTTCTTC,TRBD2,TRBV6-4,TRBJ2-1,15,many
CSAAEPGGNIQYF,TGCAGTGCTGCCGAGCCAGGAGGAAACATTCAGTACTTC,.,TRBV20-1,TRBJ2-4,13,many
CASSLLGRLYNEQFF,TGTGCCAGCAGTTTATTGGGTAGGCTTTACAATGAGCAGTTCTTC,.,TRBV27,TRBJ2-1,15,many
CAISEHRELSYNSPLHF,TGTGCCATCAGTGAGCACAGGGAACTCTCCTATAATTCACCCCTCCACTTT,.,TRBV10-3,TRBJ1-6,17,many
CSVEAGVAGGASSYEQYF,TGCAGCGTTGAAGCCGGGGTAGCGGGGGGTGCGAGCTCCTACGAGCAGTACTTC,TRBD2,TRBV29-1,TRBJ2-7,18,many
CASSQEAYMRNSPLHF,TGCGCCAGCAGCCAAGAGGCGTACATGAGGAATTCACCCCTCCACTTT,.,TRBV4-3,TRBJ1-6,16,.
CAISESNAGKEDTQYF,TGTGCCATCAGTGAGTCGAATGCAGGGAAGGAAGATACGCAGTATTTT,.,TRBV10-3,TRBJ2-3,16,many
CASRLQGSYGYTF,TGTGCCAGCAGATTACAGGGAAGCTATGGCTACACCTTC,.,TRBV7-9,TRBJ1-2,13,.
CASSIKITVRHTEAFF,TGTGCCAGTAGTATAAAAATAACTGTACGGCACACTGAAGCTTTCTTT,.,TRBV19,TRBJ1-1,16,few
CASSFDPSRTDTQYF,TGTGCCAGCAGCTTTGACCCCAGTCGTACAGATACGCAGTATTTT,.,TRBV7-9,TRBJ2-3,15,many
CASSRGDRAVGETQYF,TGCGCCAGCAGCCGGGGGGACAGGGCGGTAGGAGAGACCCAGTACTTC,TRBD1,TRBV5-1,TRBJ2-5,16,few
CASSVGPSYEQYF,TGTGCCAGCAGCGTAGGCCCTTCCTACGAGCAGTACTTC,.,TRBV9,TRBJ2-7,13,many
CASSLKGEAFF,TGTGCCAGCAGCTTAAAAGGGGAAGCTTTCTTT,.,TRBV7-9,TRBJ1-1,11,.
CASSPVVRRGGNEQFF,TGTGCCAGCAGTCCAGTCGTACGGCGGGGGGGAAATGAGCAGTTCTTC,TRBD2,TRBV7-2,TRBJ2-1,16,many
CASGPIGGPTSTDTQYF,TGCGCCAGCGGACCTATAGGGGGGCCTACTAGCACAGATACGCAGTATTTT,.,TRBV5-1,TRBJ2-3,17,.
CASSFAGDREGWQAFF,TGTGCCAGCAGCTTTGCCGGGGACAGGGAAGGTTGGCAAGCTTTCTTT,TRBD1,TRBV7-9,TRBJ1-1,16,many
CASSGQGVYGYTF,TGTGCCAGCAGCGGACAGGGGGTCTATGGCTACACCTTC,TRBD1,TRBV5-6,TRBJ1-2,13,many
CASSLLGSERGRNEQFF,TGTGCCAGCAGCCTCCTAGGTTCTGAGCGGGGGCGCAATGAGCAGTTCTTC,TRBD2,TRBV5-4,TRBJ2-1,17,many
CAIKAGADTGELFF,TGTGCCATCAAGGCGGGCGCCGACACCGGGGAGCTGTTTTTT,.,TRBV10-3,TRBJ2-2,14,many
CASSFGPPNTGELFF,TGTGCCAGCAGTTTCGGACCTCCGAACACCGGGGAGCTGTTTTTT,.,TRBV12-3/TRBV12-4,TRBJ2-2,15,many
CASSLGELSSGNTIYF,TGCGCCAGCAGCTTGGGGGAGCTCTCCTCTGGAAACACCATATATTTT,.,TRBV5-1,TRBJ1-3,16,many
CASAEQGDEQFF,TGTGCCAGCGCTGAACAGGGCGATGAGCAGTTCTTC,.,TRBV6-1,TRBJ2-1,12,few
CSASNMKAYGYTF,TGCAGTGCTAGTAACATGAAGGCCTATGGCTACACCTTC,.,TRBV20-1,TRBJ1-2,13,.
CAISEGISEAFF,TGTGCCATCAGTGAGGGTATCTCTGAAGCTTTCTTT,.,TRBV10-3,TRBJ1-1,12,many
CASSLGRHSSYNEQFF,TGTGCCAGCAGTTTGGGTCGCCACAGCTCCTACAATGAGCAGTTCTTC,.,TRBV12-3/TRBV12-4,TRBJ2-1,16,many